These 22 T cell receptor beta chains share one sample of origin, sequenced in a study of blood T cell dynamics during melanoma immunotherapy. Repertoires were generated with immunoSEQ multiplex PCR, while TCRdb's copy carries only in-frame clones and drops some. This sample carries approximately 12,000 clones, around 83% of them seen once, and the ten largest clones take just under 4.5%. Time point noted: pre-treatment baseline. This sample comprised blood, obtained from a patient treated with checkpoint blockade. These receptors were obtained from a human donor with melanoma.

DNA of the CDR3: TGTGCCAGCAGCTTGGGTGGGGGCTCGGGCAATCAGCCCCAGCATTTT. As protein: CASSLGGGSGNQPQHF. The chain uses TRBV5-4 and TRBJ1-5, with D perhaps TRBD1 (6 bases). CDR1 SGHNT and CDR2 YYREEE come from the germline V gene (reference sequence). The CDR3 loop spans 16 amino acids. V was clipped by 0 bases and J by 2 bases, with 12 bases between them.

CDR3 nucleotide sequence: TGTGCCAGCAGCTCGAGACAGGGATCGGGGGAGCAGTACTTC. This sequence encodes CASSSRQGSGEQYF. V and J are TRBV7-2 and TRBJ2-7; TRBD1 aligns across 7 bases. The trim removed 4 bases at V and 7 bases at J, leaving 10 bases unmatched. Germline CDR1 and CDR2: SGHTA and FQGNSA. This CDR3 contains 14 residues.

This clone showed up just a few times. The chain's CDR3 is CASSQGRGYSGNTIYF. CDR3 coding DNA: TGCGCCAGCAGCCAAGGCAGGGGCTACTCTGGAAACACCATATATTTT. The chain combines TRBV4-1 with TRBJ1-3; maybe TRBD1 (6 bases). Germline values: CDR1 MGHRA, CDR2 YSYEKL. This CDR3 has 16 amino acids. The V and J ends lost 1 base and 0 bases respectively, with 10 bases between them.

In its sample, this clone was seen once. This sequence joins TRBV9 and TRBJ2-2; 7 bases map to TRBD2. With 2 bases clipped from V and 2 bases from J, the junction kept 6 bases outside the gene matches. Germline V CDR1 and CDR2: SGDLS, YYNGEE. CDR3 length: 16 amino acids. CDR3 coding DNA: TGTGCCAGCAGCGTGACTAGCAGTTCAAACACCGGGGAGCTGTTTTTT. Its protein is CASSVTSSSNTGELFF.

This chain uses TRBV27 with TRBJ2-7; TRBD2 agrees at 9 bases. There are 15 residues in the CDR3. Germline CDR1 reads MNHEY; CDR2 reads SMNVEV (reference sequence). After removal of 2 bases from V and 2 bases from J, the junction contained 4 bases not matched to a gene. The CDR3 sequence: CASSLQRGVPYEQYF. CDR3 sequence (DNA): TGTGCCAGCAGTTTACAGCGGGGGGTACCCTACGAGCAGTACTTC.

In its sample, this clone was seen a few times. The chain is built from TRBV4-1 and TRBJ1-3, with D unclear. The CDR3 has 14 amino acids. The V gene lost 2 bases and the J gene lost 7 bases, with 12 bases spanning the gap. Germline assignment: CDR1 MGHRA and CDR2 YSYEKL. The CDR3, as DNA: TGCGCCAGCAGCCAACCATTACAACGCAACACCATATATTTT. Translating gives CASSQPLQRNTIYF.

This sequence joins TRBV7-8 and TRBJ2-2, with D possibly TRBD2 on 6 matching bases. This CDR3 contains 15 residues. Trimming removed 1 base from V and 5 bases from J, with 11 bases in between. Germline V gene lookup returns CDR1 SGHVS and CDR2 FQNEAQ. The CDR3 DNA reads TGTGCCAGCAGCTTAGGGGAGACTAGGACCGGGGAGCTGTTTTTT. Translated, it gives CASSLGETRTGELFF.

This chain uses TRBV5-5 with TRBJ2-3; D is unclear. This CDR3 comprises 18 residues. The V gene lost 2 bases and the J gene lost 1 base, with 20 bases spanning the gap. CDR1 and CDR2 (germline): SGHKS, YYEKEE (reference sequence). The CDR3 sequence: CASSLQIQVAAGTDTQYF. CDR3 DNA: TGTGCCAGCAGCTTACAAATCCAGGTCGCGGCTGGCACAGATACGCAGTATTTT.

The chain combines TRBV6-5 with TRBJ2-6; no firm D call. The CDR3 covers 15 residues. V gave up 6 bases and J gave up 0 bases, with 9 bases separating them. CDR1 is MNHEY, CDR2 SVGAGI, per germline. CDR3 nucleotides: TGTGCCAGCAGGACCACAGTCTCTGGGGCCAACGTCCTGACTTTC. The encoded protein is CASRTTVSGANVLTF.

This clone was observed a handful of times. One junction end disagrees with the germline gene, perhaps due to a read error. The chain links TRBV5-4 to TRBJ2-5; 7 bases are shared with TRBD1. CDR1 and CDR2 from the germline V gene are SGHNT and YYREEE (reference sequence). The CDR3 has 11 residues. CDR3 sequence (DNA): TGTGCCAGCAGCTTGGCAACAGACAGGGACTTC. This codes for CASSLATDRDF. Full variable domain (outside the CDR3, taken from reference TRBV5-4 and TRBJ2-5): ETGVTQSPTHLIKTRGQQVTLRCSSQSGHNTVSWYQQALGQGPQFIFQYYREEENGRGNFPPRFSGLQFPNYSSELNVNALELDDSALYLCASSLATDRDFGPGTRLLVL.

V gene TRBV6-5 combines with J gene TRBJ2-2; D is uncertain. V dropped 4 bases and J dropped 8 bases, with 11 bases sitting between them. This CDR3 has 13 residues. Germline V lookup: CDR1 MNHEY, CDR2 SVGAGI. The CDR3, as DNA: TGTGCCAGCAGTTCCCCCTGGGGAGGGGAGCTGTTTTTT. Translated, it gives CASSSPWGGELFF.

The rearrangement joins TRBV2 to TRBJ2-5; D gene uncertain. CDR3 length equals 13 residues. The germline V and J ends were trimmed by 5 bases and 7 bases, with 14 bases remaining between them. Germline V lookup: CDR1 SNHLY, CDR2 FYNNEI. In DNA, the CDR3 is TGTGCCAGCAGTTCGGACGAGACGGGGACCCAGTACTTC. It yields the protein CASSSDETGTQYF.

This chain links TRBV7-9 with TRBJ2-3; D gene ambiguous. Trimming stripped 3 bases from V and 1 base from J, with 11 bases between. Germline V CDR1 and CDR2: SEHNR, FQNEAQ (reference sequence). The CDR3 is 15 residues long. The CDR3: CASSFGRAGTDTQYF. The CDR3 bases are TGTGCCAGCAGCTTTGGTAGGGCAGGCACAGATACGCAGTATTTT.

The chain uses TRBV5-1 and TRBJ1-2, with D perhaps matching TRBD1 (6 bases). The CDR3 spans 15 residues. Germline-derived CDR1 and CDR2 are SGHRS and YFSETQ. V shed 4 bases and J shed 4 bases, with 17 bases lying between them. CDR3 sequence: CASSPDSPVPYGYTF. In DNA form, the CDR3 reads TGCGCCAGCAGCCCGGACAGTCCCGTTCCCTATGGCTACACCTTC.

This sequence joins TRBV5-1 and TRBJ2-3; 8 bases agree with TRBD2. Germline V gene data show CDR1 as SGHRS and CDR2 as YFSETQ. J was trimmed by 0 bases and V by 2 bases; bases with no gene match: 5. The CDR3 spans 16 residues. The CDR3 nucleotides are TGCGCCAGCAGCTTACTAGGGACTAGAAGCACAGATACGCAGTATTTT. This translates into CASSLLGTRSTDTQYF.

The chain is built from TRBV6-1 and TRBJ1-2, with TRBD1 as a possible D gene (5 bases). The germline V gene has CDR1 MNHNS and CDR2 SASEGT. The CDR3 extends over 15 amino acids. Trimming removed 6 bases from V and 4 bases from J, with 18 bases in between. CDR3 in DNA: TGTGCCAGCAGAGCAGATCAGGGAGAAGGCTATGGCTACACCTTC. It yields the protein CASRADQGEGYGYTF.

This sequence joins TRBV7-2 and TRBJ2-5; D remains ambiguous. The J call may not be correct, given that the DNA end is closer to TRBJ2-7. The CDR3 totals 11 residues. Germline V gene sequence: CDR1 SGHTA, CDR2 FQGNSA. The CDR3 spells CASSLATEQYF. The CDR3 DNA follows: TGTGCCAGCAGCTTAGCGACCGAGCAGTACTTC.

The CDR3 bases are TGTGCCTGGATTCCCCTCAAATCTGGGGCCAACGTCCTGACTTTC. It specifies CAWIPLKSGANVLTF. The gene calls are TRBV30 and TRBJ2-6, with D uncertain. Per germline, CDR1 GTSNPN and CDR2 SVGIG (reference sequence). Between the trimmed V and J ends, which lost 4 bases and 1 base, there was a span of 11 bases. The CDR3 loop spans 15 amino acids. Variable domain in full (rest from reference TRBV30 and TRBJ2-6): SQTIHQWPATLVQPVGSPLSLECTVEGTSNPNLYWYRQAAGRGLQLLFYSVGIGQISSEVPQNLSASRPQDRQFILSSKKLLLSDSGFYLCAWIPLKSGANVLTFGAGSRLTVL.

CDR3 nucleotide sequence: TGCGCCAGCAGTGATAACCTAGTATCCAATGAGCAGTTCTTC. Its translation: CASSDNLVSNEQFF. The chain couples TRBV10-1 to TRBJ2-1; D uncertain. The CDR3 extends over 14 amino acids. V was clipped by 3 bases and J by 6 bases, with 12 bases between them. The germline V gene encodes CDR1 WNHNN and CDR2 SYGVQD (reference sequence).

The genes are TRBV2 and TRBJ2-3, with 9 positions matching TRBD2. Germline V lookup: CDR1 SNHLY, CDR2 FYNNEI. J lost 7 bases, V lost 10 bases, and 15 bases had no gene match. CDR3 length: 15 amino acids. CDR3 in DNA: TGTGCCACTAGGGGTGCGGGAGGGCCCTCACATACGCAGTATTTT. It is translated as CATRGAGGPSHTQYF.

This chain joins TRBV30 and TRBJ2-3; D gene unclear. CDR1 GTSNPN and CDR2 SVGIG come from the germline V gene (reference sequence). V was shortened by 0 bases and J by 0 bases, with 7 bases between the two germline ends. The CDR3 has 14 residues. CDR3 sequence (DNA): TGTGCCTGGAGTGTAGGAAGTAGCACAGATACGCAGTATTTT. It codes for CAWSVGSSTDTQYF.

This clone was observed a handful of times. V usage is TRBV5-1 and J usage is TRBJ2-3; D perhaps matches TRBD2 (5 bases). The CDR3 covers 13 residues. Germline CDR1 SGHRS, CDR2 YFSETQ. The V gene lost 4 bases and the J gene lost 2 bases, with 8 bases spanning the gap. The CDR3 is CASSNGVTDTQYF. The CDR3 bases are TGCGCCAGCAGCAACGGGGTCACAGATACGCAGTATTTT.